The sequence of this T cell receptor (beta chain) was determined in a study of CD8 T cells in ankylosing spondylitis. The CDR3 totals 13 residues. Trimming pared 6 bases from V and 4 bases from J, leaving 15 bases between. CDR1 DFQATT and CDR2 SNEGSKA come from the germline V gene (reference sequence). Study-wide points: It was reported that disease-linked clones were significantly enriched in matched ankylosing spondylitis synovial fluid. Disease-linked clones had a CD8+ phenotype and relatively low frequency in peripheral blood. Earlier literature documents some of the motif variants in reactive arthritis synovial fluid and blood. Blood of patients with ankylosing spondylitis appeared to be characterized by a TCR beta motif of eight highly homologous variants.

Quantitative 5'-RACE with molecular barcodes was used to make the TCR beta libraries. One entry per CDR3 protein, called by TCRdb with MiXCR from the 5' RACE reads. The profile covers 750,000 to 850,000 distinct CDR3 sequences, with around 11% appearing a single time and less than 0.65% taken by the ten largest. This clonotype was seen a few times. Its antigen is unknown. The rearrangement links TRBV20-1 to TRBJ1-2; TRBD1 might be the D (6 bases). This TCR was recovered from a male donor with ankylosing spondylitis. The sample consisted of blood, either unsorted or a sorted T cell fraction (not recorded which). In DNA form, the CDR3 reads TGCAGTGCCCTTCGCGCAGGGGCCTATGGCTACACCTTC. It yields the protein CSALRAGAYGYTF.